The clone carrying this TCR beta chain appeared many times. Its cognate antigen is unknown. The data derive from a study of T cells in Graves' hyperthyroidism and ophthalmopathy. There are 15 residues in the CDR3. Germline trimming cut 1 base from V and 4 bases from J; bases unmatched to any gene: 4. CDR1 and CDR2 (germline): KGHSH, LQKENI. The investigators amplified TCR beta CDR3 regions from RNA transcripts. The HTBI primer set drove a first-round RT-PCR of the TCR CDR3. TCRdb recomputed calls from the multiplex PCR reads with MiXCR, one row per CDR3 protein. The data show about 740,000 distinct CDR3 sequences, around 15% seen once. Findings of the study overall: Most expanded thyroid clonotypes above 0.001 recurred in blood. Using 13 V-J features, a model discriminated ophthalmopathy from stable hyperthyroidism.

Uncontrolled infection, other autoimmune disease, pregnancy or lactation barred patients from enrollment. The authors obtained PBMCs from roughly 9.7 ml of fresh peripheral blood. The sequence came from a woman under 30 with Graves' hyperthyroidism. The specimen sequenced was blood. The chain uses TRBV18 and TRBJ2-1, with 7 bases lining up with TRBD1. CDR3 nucleotide sequence: TGTGCCAGCTCACCACAGGGGGCATCGTACAATGAGCAGTTCTTC. It is translated as CASSPQGASYNEQFF.